This TCR beta chain came from a study of T cells in Graves' hyperthyroidism and ophthalmopathy. As for this clonotype: Its antigen remains unidentified.

Whole-study results and caveats: Through a model of 13 V-J features, ophthalmopathy was separated from stable hyperthyroidism.

It was RNA transcripts that yielded the amplified TCR beta CDR3 regions. An initial round of RT-PCR targeting the TCR CDR3 relied on the HTBI primer set. A single record per CDR3 protein comes from TCRdb applying MiXCR to the multiplex PCR reads. The sample includes around 350,000 distinct CDR3 sequences, approximately 20% of them seen just once. The CDR3 loop spans 11 amino acids. Germline-derived CDR1 and CDR2 are SEHNR and FQNEAQ (reference sequence). Trimming pared 2 bases from V and 10 bases from J, leaving 8 bases between. The chain combines TRBV7-9 with TRBJ1-1, with no clear D. This clonotype originated in a woman aged 18-29 years with Graves' hyperthyroidism. The sequenced sample consisted of blood. The CDR3 reads CASSLFEGAFF. The CDR3 DNA reads as TGTGCCAGCAGCTTATTCGAGGGAGCTTTCTTT.